This entry lists 26 T cell receptor beta chains sequenced from one sample in a study of blood T cell repertoires in COVID-19. Produced via immunoSEQ multiplex PCR; TCRdb's table is partial and in-frame only. The table lists fewer than 500,000 clones, roughly nine tenths of them singletons, with 0.65% to 0.9% in the top ten. The material sequenced was PBMCs or T cells enriched from blood (not recorded which). These receptor sequences come from a woman aged 18 to 35 who had recovered from COVID-19.

V and J are TRBV15 and TRBJ1-5, with D unresolved. In germline, CDR1 is LNHNV, CDR2 YYDKDF (reference sequence). With 0 bases removed from V and 5 bases from J, the gap between germline ends came to 14 bases. The CDR3 loop spans 16 amino acids. The CDR3 is CATSRDRLSDYQPQHF. In DNA form, the CDR3 reads TGTGCCACCAGCAGAGATAGGTTGTCAGACTATCAGCCCCAGCATTTT.

The rearrangement links TRBV2 to TRBJ2-2, with 8 bases that match TRBD2. After removal of 5 bases from V and 7 bases from J, the junction contained 12 bases not matched to a gene. The CDR3 is made up of 16 amino acids. Germline-derived CDR1 and CDR2 are SNHLY and FYNNEI. DNA of the CDR3: TGTGCCAGCAGTCGGGAGGGAGGGGCAAAAGTCGGGGAGCTGTTTTTT. Protein product: CASSREGGAKVGELFF.

The chain recombines TRBV28 with TRBJ1-2; D is unresolved. CDR3 length: 14 amino acids. CDR1 is MDHEN, CDR2 SYDVKM, per germline. V was trimmed by 6 bases and J by 6 bases, leaving 17 bases between them. The CDR3 spells CASSPAGGFNGYTF. CDR3 DNA sequence: TGTGCCAGCAGCCCCGCGGGCGGGTTCAATGGCTACACCTTC.

The rearrangement links TRBV28 to TRBJ1-6, with D perhaps matching TRBD1 (6 bases). Trimming removed 2 bases at V and 6 bases at J, with 11 bases between. From germline, CDR1 is MDHEN and CDR2 SYDVKM. The CDR3 totals 15 residues. The chain's CDR3 is CASSLQGPANSPLHF. The CDR3 DNA is TGTGCCAGCAGTTTACAGGGGCCCGCTAATTCACCCCTCCACTTT.

The genes are TRBV7-2 and TRBJ1-1; D is ambiguous. V lost 3 bases and J 1 base, leaving 6 bases between the germline ends. This CDR3 spans 13 amino acids. The germline gives CDR1 SGHTA, CDR2 FQGNSA. The CDR3: CASSFNTNTEAFF. CDR3 bases: TGTGCCAGCAGCTTTAACACGAACACTGAAGCTTTCTTT.

V and J are TRBV3-1 (or the pseudogene TRBV3-2) and TRBJ1-5, with a possible D match to TRBD1 (5 bases). The ends were cut back, 10 bases at V and 4 bases at J, with 17 bases in the middle. Germline V gene lookup returns CDR1 LGHDT and CDR2 YNNKEL (reference sequence). CDR3 length equals 14 residues. CDR3 in amino acids: CATAMGGGNQPQHF. CDR3 coding DNA: TGTGCCACAGCAATGGGGGGGGGAAATCAGCCCCAGCATTTT.

V is TRBV5-1 and J is TRBJ2-1; a weak D match, TRBD2 (5 bases). The CDR3 runs 16 residues. Looked up from germline, CDR1 is SGHRS and CDR2 is YFSETQ. V dropped 1 base and J dropped 8 bases, with 19 bases sitting between them. CDR3 region: CASSLSAGTEGHEQFF. The CDR3 DNA reads TGCGCCAGCAGCTTGTCCGCGGGTACGGAAGGACATGAGCAGTTCTTC.

This clone was counted between two and nine times. The chain joins TRBV27 to TRBJ1-6; 8 bases fit TRBD1. Germline lookup yields CDR1 MNHEY and CDR2 SMNVEV (reference sequence). This CDR3 spans 13 amino acids. J lost 10 bases, V lost 6 bases, and 5 bases had no gene match. The CDR3 loop is CASSGQGHSPLHF. The CDR3 coding sequence is TGTGCCAGCAGCGGACAGGGTCACTCACCCCTCCACTTT.

CDR3 sequence (DNA): TGTGCCAGCAATTCGCGACAGTATAATGAAAAACTGTTTTTT. This translates into CASNSRQYNEKLFF. This chain joins TRBV6-5 and TRBJ1-4, with D possibly being TRBD1 (5 bases). CDR3 size: 14 residues. Per germline, CDR1 MNHEY and CDR2 SVGAGI. Trimming took off 7 bases at V and 4 bases at J, with 13 bases between the two ends.

This clone was counted between two and nine times. The rearrangement joins TRBV19 to TRBJ1-1; D gene ambiguous. The V gene lost 6 bases and the J gene lost 1 base, with 12 bases spanning the gap. The germline V gene has CDR1 LNHDA and CDR2 SQIVND (reference sequence). This CDR3 spans 14 amino acids. This chain's CDR3 is CASSLITRNTEAFF. CDR3 bases: TGTGCCAGTAGCCTGATAACAAGGAACACTGAAGCTTTCTTT.

This chain joins TRBV25-1 and TRBJ2-5; D is possibly TRBD1 (6 bases). This CDR3 is 14 amino acids long. Germline CDR1 and CDR2: MGHDK and SYGVNS. V was clipped by 2 bases and J by 0 bases, with 7 bases between them. The CDR3 spells CASSENRDQETQYF. Written as DNA, the CDR3 is TGTGCCAGCAGTGAAAACAGGGACCAAGAGACCCAGTACTTC. The variable domain in full, with the rest retrieved from reference TRBV25-1 and TRBJ2-5, is EADIYQTPRYLVIGTGKKITLECSQTMGHDKMYWYQQDPGMELHLIHYSYGVNSTEKGDLSSESTVSRIRTEHFPLTLESARPSHTSQYLCASSENRDQETQYFGPGTRLLVL.

This chain uses TRBV3-1 (or the pseudogene TRBV3-2) with TRBJ2-5, with TRBD2 as a possible D gene (6 bases). The CDR3 runs 14 residues. Looked up from germline, CDR1 is LGHDT and CDR2 is YNNKEL (reference sequence). V lost 4 bases and J lost 4, with 13 bases in between. CDR3: CASSPGAGGETQYF. Here the CDR3 DNA reads TGTGCCAGCAGCCCCGGGGCCGGGGGAGAGACCCAGTACTTC.

The rearrangement joins TRBV27 to TRBJ2-7; maybe TRBD1 (5 bases). Germline V gene data show CDR1 as MNHEY and CDR2 as SMNVEV (reference sequence). The CDR3 extends over 17 amino acids. Trimming removed 1 base from V and 1 base from J, with 17 bases in between. The CDR3 coding sequence is TGTGCCAGCAGTTTATATGTCCAGGGTACCGGGTCCTACGAGCAGTACTTC. Amino acids: CASSLYVQGTGSYEQYF.

The V gene is TRBV5-6, the J gene TRBJ2-3; D gene ambiguous. V dropped 9 bases and J dropped 4 bases, with 6 bases sitting between them. Germline CDR1 reads SGHDT; CDR2 reads YYEEEE. This CDR3 region has 10 residues. The CDR3 DNA sequence: TGTGCCACCGCGGCAGATACGCAGTATTTT. Amino acids: CATAADTQYF.

V and J are TRBV7-9 and TRBJ2-2; D possibly corresponds to TRBD2 (5 bases). CDR1 is SEHNR and CDR2 is FQNEAQ in the germline V gene (reference sequence). V was trimmed by 5 bases and J by 3 bases, leaving 13 bases between them. The CDR3 length is 15 residues. The CDR3 DNA is TGTGCCAGCAGCCAACCCAGCGGAGACACCGGGGAGCTGTTTTTT. Protein sequence: CASSQPSGDTGELFF.

The chain links TRBV5-1 to TRBJ2-3; a possible D gene is TRBD2 (6 bases). This CDR3 comprises 15 residues. V was cut by 0 bases and J by 4 bases, with 12 bases left in between. Germline V CDR1 and CDR2: SGHRS, YFSETQ. As DNA, the CDR3 is TGCGCCAGCAGCTTGGACGGGTCGGGAGCAGATACGCAGTATTTT. It encodes CASSLDGSGADTQYF.

The chain combines TRBV20-1 with TRBJ2-7; D unclear. This CDR3 comprises 10 residues. V was trimmed by 6 bases and J by 3 bases, leaving 6 bases between them. Per the germline V gene, CDR1 is DFQATT and CDR2 is SNEGSKA (reference sequence). The CDR3 reads CSALGYEQYF. The DNA for the CDR3 is TGCAGTGCGCTCGGCTACGAGCAGTACTTC.

This chain connects TRBV30 to TRBJ1-1; the match to TRBD1 covers 8 bases. The CDR3 has 13 residues. Germline values: CDR1 GTSNPN, CDR2 SVGIG (reference sequence). V gave up 1 base and J gave up 5 bases; unmatched junction bases: 3. The CDR3 is CAWSDRGGTEAFF. The CDR3 DNA follows: TGTGCCTGGAGTGACAGGGGGGGAACTGAAGCTTTCTTT.

The rearrangement links TRBV12-3 or TRBV12-4 to TRBJ1-1; D gene unclear. This CDR3 spans 11 amino acids. V was shortened by 4 bases and J by 8 bases, with 8 bases between the two germline ends. CDR3 sequence: CASSSGREAFF. In nucleotides, the CDR3 is TGTGCCAGCAGTTCGGGTCGAGAAGCTTTCTTT.

This clone was counted a single time. The rearrangement uses TRBV5-1 and TRBJ1-4; 8 bases match TRBD1. Trimming took 4 bases from V and 3 from J; bases not matched to a gene: 2. From germline, CDR1 is SGHRS and CDR2 YFSETQ. The CDR3 contains 14 residues. This CDR3 reads CASSTQGANEKLFF. The CDR3 DNA is TGCGCCAGCAGCACACAGGGGGCTAATGAAAAACTGTTTTTT.

V and J are TRBV7-2 and TRBJ1-2; D is unresolved. From germline, CDR1 is SGHTA and CDR2 FQGNSA. The CDR3 extends over 13 amino acids. Trimming pared 2 bases from V and 1 base from J, leaving 5 bases between. The CDR3 region is CASSLQHNYGYTF. The DNA for the CDR3 is TGTGCCAGCAGCTTACAACATAACTATGGCTACACCTTC. Looking up the rest from reference TRBV7-2 and TRBJ1-2 gives the full variable domain: GAGVSQSPSNKVTEKGKDVELRCDPISGHTALYWYRQSLGQGLEFLIYFQGNSAPDKSGLPSDRFSAERTGGSVSTLTIQRTQQEDSAVYLCASSLQHNYGYTFGSGTRLTVV.

The chain couples TRBV11-2 to TRBJ2-3, with no clear D. The CDR3 runs 12 residues. Germline CDR1 is SGHAT and CDR2 is FQNNGV. V lost 7 bases to trimming and J lost 7 bases, with 12 bases between them. The chain's CDR3 is CASTRWAYTQYF. CDR3 DNA: TGTGCCAGCACTCGGTGGGCGTATACGCAGTATTTT.

The rearrangement uses TRBV30 and TRBJ2-5; D remains ambiguous. V lost 0 bases and J 6 bases, leaving 20 bases between the germline ends. This CDR3 is built from 16 residues. CDR1 GTSNPN and CDR2 SVGIG come from the germline V gene (reference sequence). CDR3 sequence reads: CAWSVQMAAEKKTQYF. The CDR3 nucleotides read TGTGCCTGGAGTGTGCAGATGGCGGCGGAGAAGAAGACCCAGTACTTC.

The V gene is TRBV7-8, the J gene TRBJ1-3, with a possible D match to TRBD1 (6 bases). The CDR3 sequence is 14 residues long. Trimming cost V 5 bases and J 1 base, with 9 bases left between them. Germline V lookup: CDR1 SGHVS, CDR2 FQNEAQ. The DNA for the CDR3 is TGTGCCAGCAGCCCAACAGGGTCTGGAAACACCATATATTTT. Translation gives CASSPTGSGNTIYF. The full variable domain, its missing parts supplied by reference TRBV7-8 and TRBJ1-3, is GAGVSQSPRYKVAKRGQDVALRCDPISGHVSLFWYQQALGQGPEFLTYFQNEAQLDKSGLPSDRFFAERPEGSVSTLKIQRTQQEDSAVYLCASSPTGSGNTIYFGEGSWLTVV.

The chain couples TRBV7-9 to TRBJ2-7, with a weak D call TRBD1 (6 bases). CDR3 length equals 14 residues. The V gene lost 5 bases and the J gene lost 5 bases, with 16 bases spanning the gap. CDR1 is SEHNR and CDR2 is FQNEAQ in the germline V gene (reference sequence). As DNA, the CDR3 is TGTGCCAGCAGCCCGCCAGACAGGTTCCACGAGCAGTACTTC. This encodes CASSPPDRFHEQYF. The whole variable domain, remainder taken from reference TRBV7-9 and TRBJ2-7, is DTGVSQNPRHKITKRGQNVTFRCDPISEHNRLYWYRQTLGQGPEFLTYFQNEAQLEKSRLLSDRFSAERPKGSFSTLEIQRTEQGDSAMYLCASSPPDRFHEQYFGPGTRLTVT.

This clone was seen only once. The chain is built from TRBV30 and TRBJ1-6; 7 positions agree with TRBD1. The CDR3 length is 14 residues. CDR1 and CDR2 from the germline V gene are GTSNPN and SVGIG (reference sequence). Losses at the gene ends were 1 base for V and 7 bases for J; bases not matched to a gene: 4. The CDR3 reads CAWSDQGENSPLHF. CDR3 in DNA: TGTGCCTGGAGTGACCAGGGGGAGAATTCACCCCTCCACTTT. Full variable domain (outside the CDR3, taken from reference TRBV30 and TRBJ1-6): SQTIHQWPATLVQPVGSPLSLECTVEGTSNPNLYWYRQAAGRGLQLLFYSVGIGQISSEVPQNLSASRPQDRQFILSSKKLLLSDSGFYLCAWSDQGENSPLHFGNGTRLTVT.